The clone carrying this T cell receptor beta chain showed up many times. Its target is not known. The sequence runs out 3 residues before the end of the CDR3; the remainder is reconstructed from the germline J gene. These data come from a study of T cell clonality in common variable immunodeficiency. Control and CVID samples contributed equal amounts of genomic DNA. The data were produced by immunoSEQ multiplex PCR, yet TCRdb's version contains in-frame clones alone and is incomplete. This sample has some 60,000 clones, each found more than once. The CDR3 runs to 15 residues. With V trimmed by 3 bases and J by 2 bases, 7 bases remained unmatched. CDR1 is SGDLS, CDR2 YYNGEE, per germline. Study-level findings and limits: In common variable immunodeficiency, TCR beta chains reportedly carried fewer deletions and N-nucleotide insertions.

V and J are TRBV9 and TRBJ1-1; 7 bases are a match to TRBD1. The sequenced sample was peripheral blood mononuclear cells. The clonotype originates from a person between 18 and 75 years old in good health. The CDR3 DNA, read in part, is TGTGCCAGCAGCGCGACAGGGTCTAGAAACACTGAA. Protein sequence: CASSATGSRNTE. The full CDR3 sequence reads CASSATGSRNTEAFF. The complete variable domain, with remaining parts taken from reference TRBV9 and TRBJ1-1, reads DSGVTQTPKHLITATGQRVTLRCSPRSGDLSVYWYQQSLDQGLQFLIQYYNGEERAKGNILERFSAQQFPDLHSELNLSSLELGDSALYFCASSATGSRNTEAFFGQGTRLTVV.